This T cell receptor beta chain was identified during a study of beta chain features in type 1 diabetes. As for the study in general: On cell yields, gender and age, patients and healthy donors were similar. Findings and caveats of the study: Type 1 diabetes patients had fewer VDJ junction insertions and more deletions.

In its sample, this clone was seen a few times. Its matching antigen is unknown. CDR1 is SGDLS, CDR2 YYNGEE, per germline. The ends were cut back, 0 bases at V and 6 bases at J, with 15 bases in the middle. The CDR3 contains 16 residues. Expressed TCRB transcripts were sequenced, since all the RNA that had been isolated was reverse transcribed. Data came from immunoSEQ multiplex PCR; TCRdb stores just in-frame clones and leaves some out. The data contain about 40,000 clones, about 52% of them singletons. The sample comprised central memory CD4+ T cells from blood. V and J are TRBV9 and TRBJ2-2; perhaps TRBD1 as D (6 bases). The receptor comes from a woman aged 18 to 35 in good health. This CDR3 reads CASSVAGDPISGELFF. CDR3 sequence (DNA): TGTGCCAGCAGCGTAGCAGGGGACCCTATATCCGGGGAGCTGTTTTTT.